One and the same sample provided the 30 T cell receptor beta chains below, sequenced in a study of T cells in tuberculosis. Assay used: immunoSEQ multiplex PCR; TCRdb lists only in-frame clones, some missing. The sample records about 40,000 clones, roughly 93% being singletons. The sample was PBMCs. The receptors were gathered from a donor under 30 with latent tuberculosis or without tuberculosis infection. Some clones in this sample may be carry-over from other donors' samples.

The gene calls are TRBV19 and TRBJ1-2; D gene uncertain. Trimming stripped 0 bases from V and 4 bases from J, with 12 bases between. Germline V gene data show CDR1 as LNHDA and CDR2 as SQIVND (reference sequence). The CDR3 contains 15 residues. CDR3 sequence reads: CASSIDSAGPYGYTF. In DNA, the CDR3 is TGTGCCAGTAGTATAGATTCGGCAGGCCCCTATGGCTACACCTTC.

The chain recombines TRBV11-2 with TRBJ1-1, with a weak D call TRBD1 (6 bases). The CDR3 contains 18 residues. The V end lost 7 bases, the J end lost 2 bases, and 26 bases lay between the germline ends. The V gene's germline CDR1 is SGHAT and CDR2 FQNNGV. This chain's CDR3 is CASNRGILFRDKNTEAFF. In DNA form, the CDR3 reads TGTGCCAGCAACAGAGGAATACTCTTCCGGGACAAAAACACTGAAGCTTTCTTT.

As regards this clone: One end of the junction is discordant with germline, which a read error may explain. The rearrangement joins TRBV5-4 to TRBJ2-1; D perhaps matches TRBD2 (6 bases). Germline values: CDR1 SGHNT, CDR2 YYREEE (reference sequence). The CDR3 extends over 15 amino acids. CDR3 loop: CASSLKWGAYNEQFF. Here the CDR3 DNA reads TGTGCCAGTAGCTTGAAGTGGGGGGCCTACAATGAGCAGTTCTTC.

This clone showed up just once. Compared with germline, one end of the junction differs, possibly owing to a read error. The DNA of the CDR3 is TGTGCCAGCAGTCGCGGTCCCGGGACAGGTACGCAGTATTTT. It specifies CASSRGPGTGTQYF. The chain carries TRBV6-5 and TRBJ2-3, with TRBD1 matching 8 bases. This CDR3 contains 14 residues. Germline V gene data show CDR1 as MNHEY and CDR2 as SVGAGI.

The gene calls are TRBV29-1 and TRBJ1-1; 8 bases match TRBD1. In germline, CDR1 is SQVTM, CDR2 ANQGSEA. CDR3 size: 14 residues. Germline trimming cut 2 bases from V and 1 base from J; bases unmatched to any gene: 3. CDR3 nucleotides: TGCAGCGTTGAAACCGGGACAGGGAACACTGAAGCTTTCTTT. Translating it yields CSVETGTGNTEAFF.

V usage is TRBV14 and J usage is TRBJ1-2; 9 nucleotides align to TRBD1. Germline CDR1 SGHDN, CDR2 FVKESK. The V and J ends lost 0 bases and 7 bases, in that order; junction bases with no gene match: 6. The CDR3 spans 15 residues. The CDR3 spells CASSQDDGTGTGYTF. The CDR3 nucleotides read TGTGCCAGCAGCCAAGATGACGGGACAGGGACTGGCTACACCTTC.

The J gene is TRBJ1-1, the V gene TRBV7-6; the D gene is possibly TRBD1 (5 bases). Germline V gives CDR1 SGHVS, CDR2 FNYEAQ. The CDR3 loop spans 14 amino acids. V gave up 3 bases and J gave up 2 bases, with 10 bases separating them. The CDR3 nucleotides read TGTGCCAGCAGCTTCGACGGACAAAACACTGAAGCTTTCTTT. It codes for CASSFDGQNTEAFF.

This rearrangement joins TRBV7-8 to TRBJ1-1; 7 bases align to TRBD1. V lost 5 bases and J lost 5; bases outside the gene matches: 11. In germline, CDR1 is SGHVS, CDR2 FQNEAQ. The CDR3 covers 15 residues. CDR3 sequence: CASSRTTGEETEAFF. The CDR3, as DNA: TGTGCCAGCAGCAGAACTACAGGGGAGGAGACTGAAGCTTTCTTT.

The V call is TRBV6-1, the J call TRBJ2-3, with D maybe TRBD1 (6 bases). V was pared by 6 bases and J by 7 bases, with 17 bases between. The CDR3 totals 14 residues. Germline V CDR1 and CDR2: MNHNS, SASEGT. DNA of the CDR3: TGTGCCAGCAGGAGACAGGACCCTTTCAATACGCAGTATTTT. This sequence encodes CASRRQDPFNTQYF.

This chain connects TRBV7-9 to TRBJ1-1, with 9 bases matching TRBD1. Trimming took 5 bases from V and 3 from J; bases not matched to a gene: 13. Looked up from germline, CDR1 is SEHNR and CDR2 is FQNEAQ (reference sequence). The CDR3 spans 17 residues. As DNA, the CDR3 is TGTGCCAGCAGCCCCAACCCGGGACAGGGTGAGGACACTGAAGCTTTCTTT. It encodes CASSPNPGQGEDTEAFF.

The chain is built from TRBV13 and TRBJ1-1; D gene ambiguous. The CDR3 runs 15 residues. The germline V gene has CDR1 PRHDT and CDR2 FYEKMQ (reference sequence). Trimming cost V 2 bases and J 0 bases, with 10 bases left between them. The CDR3 nucleotides are TGTGCCAGCAGCTTAAGCCAGGTGCTGAACACTGAAGCTTTCTTT. Translating gives CASSLSQVLNTEAFF. Combining the CDR3 with reference TRBV13 and TRBJ1-1 gives the whole variable domain AAGVIQSPRHLIKEKRETATLKCYPIPRHDTVYWYQQGPGQDPQFLISFYEKMQSDKGSIPDRFSAQQFSDYHSELNMSSLELGDSALYFCASSLSQVLNTEAFFGQGTRLTVV.

This sequence joins TRBV11-2 and TRBJ1-1, with a tentative D call TRBD1 (6 bases). Trimming cost V 5 bases and J 1 base, with 11 bases left between them. Looked up from germline, CDR1 is SGHAT and CDR2 is FQNNGV. This CDR3 contains 14 residues. CDR3 sequence reads: CASSIRQANTEAFF. For the CDR3, the DNA is TGTGCCAGCAGCATAAGACAGGCGAACACTGAAGCTTTCTTT.

The V call is TRBV4-1, the J call TRBJ1-5, with TRBD1 matching over 8 bases. Trimming cost V 0 bases and J 6 bases; bases outside gene matches: 7. The length of the CDR3 is 16 residues. The germline gives CDR1 MGHRA, CDR2 YSYEKL. In nucleotides, the CDR3 is TGCGCCAGCAGCCAAGACGCTGGCAGGGGGCTTCAGCCCCAGCATTTT. This codes for CASSQDAGRGLQPQHF.

The chain recombines TRBV30 with TRBJ2-1; TRBD2 aligns across 12 bases. The CDR3 runs to 22 residues. The germline V gene has CDR1 GTSNPN and CDR2 SVGIG (reference sequence). J lost 8 bases, V lost 2 bases, and 28 bases had no gene match. The CDR3 region has the DNA TGTGCCTGGAGTCCTACTGGATGGGACAGGGCCAATCTAGCGGGGGGGCATGATGAGCAGTTCTTC. Residues: CAWSPTGWDRANLAGGHDEQFF.

The chain has TRBV27 and TRBJ1-5; D gene unclear. CDR1 is MNHEY and CDR2 is SMNVEV in the germline V gene (reference sequence). Trimming stripped 5 bases from V and 6 bases from J, with 8 bases between. The CDR3 totals 12 residues. The CDR3 DNA reads TGTGCCAGCAGTACCGCAGGTCAGCCCCAGCATTTT. Protein product: CASSTAGQPQHF.

CDR3 protein: CASSLLQGTSYEQYV. The CDR3 DNA follows: TGTGCCAGCAGCTTATTACAGGGGACCTCCTACGAGCAGTACGTC. The chain recombines TRBV7-8 with TRBJ2-7, with 7 bases lining up with TRBD1. This CDR3 comprises 15 residues. Germline loops: CDR1 SGHVS, CDR2 FQNEAQ. Germline trimming cut 2 bases from V and 0 bases from J; bases unmatched to any gene: 4.

The genes are TRBV19 and TRBJ1-1; the match to TRBD1 covers 7 bases. From germline, CDR1 is LNHDA and CDR2 SQIVND (reference sequence). This CDR3 comprises 14 residues. Trimming cost V 3 bases and J 5 bases; bases outside gene matches: 6. This CDR3 reads CASSIRQGETEAFF. In DNA, the CDR3 is TGTGCCAGTAGTATTAGGCAGGGGGAGACTGAAGCTTTCTTT.

The rearrangement joins TRBV6-1 to TRBJ1-5; D is undetermined. Trimming took off 8 bases at V and 0 bases at J, with 8 bases between the two ends. This CDR3 contains 13 residues. Per the germline V gene, CDR1 is MNHNS and CDR2 is SASEGT. CDR3 sequence: CASEGYSNQPQHF. CDR3 nucleotides: TGTGCCAGCGAGGGATATAGCAATCAGCCCCAGCATTTT.

V usage is TRBV30 and J usage is TRBJ1-5, with D maybe TRBD1 (6 bases). The CDR3 has 17 amino acids. CDR1 is GTSNPN and CDR2 is SVGIG in the germline V gene (reference sequence). The ends were cut back, 2 bases at V and 6 bases at J, with 23 bases in the middle. The CDR3 protein is CAWSSLSIVRGSQPQHF. Written as DNA, the CDR3 is TGTGCCTGGAGTTCCCTGAGTATTGTCAGGGGTAGTCAGCCCCAGCATTTT. The full variable domain, rest sourced from reference TRBV30 and TRBJ1-5, is SQTIHQWPATLVQPVGSPLSLECTVEGTSNPNLYWYRQAAGRGLQLLFYSVGIGQISSEVPQNLSASRPQDRQFILSSKKLLLSDSGFYLCAWSSLSIVRGSQPQHFGDGTRLSIL.

This chain uses TRBV4-1 with TRBJ2-1; tentative D call: TRBD2 (6 bases). V shed 4 bases and J shed 6 bases, with 13 bases lying between them. This CDR3 is 14 amino acids long. The germline V gene has CDR1 MGHRA and CDR2 YSYEKL. CDR3 loop: CASSRGARGNEQFF. The CDR3 DNA reads TGCGCCAGCAGCCGCGGGGCTAGAGGCAATGAGCAGTTCTTC.

This rearrangement joins TRBV5-1 to TRBJ2-5; perhaps TRBD1 as D (5 bases). V was pared by 0 bases and J by 3 bases, with 6 bases between. Germline V gives CDR1 SGHRS, CDR2 YFSETQ. The CDR3 spans 13 residues. CDR3 region: CASSLGQKETQYF. CDR3 bases: TGCGCCAGCAGCTTGGGACAGAAAGAGACCCAGTACTTC.

The gene calls are TRBV7-2 and TRBJ2-7, with a weak D call TRBD1 (6 bases). Germline CDR1 SGHTA, CDR2 FQGNSA. V lost 4 bases and J lost 6, with 22 bases in between. This CDR3 has 16 residues. The CDR3 region has the DNA TGTGCCAGCAGCTCAAGGTCCTTAATACAGGGAGCCGAGCAGTACTTC. Its translation is CASSSRSLIQGAEQYF.

The V gene is TRBV11-2, the J gene TRBJ1-4, with 8 bases identical to TRBD1. The CDR3 has 17 residues. V shed 1 base and J 7 bases; nucleotides not matched to a gene: 11. The V gene's germline CDR1 is SGHAT and CDR2 FQNNGV. The CDR3, as DNA: TGTGCCAGCAGCTTAGGGACATGGGGGACAGGTAGTGAAAAACTGTTTTTT. This codes for CASSLGTWGTGSEKLFF.

The chain recombines TRBV7-9 with TRBJ2-2; perhaps TRBD2 as D (5 bases). V lost 5 bases, J lost 6 bases, and 16 bases lay in between. In germline, CDR1 is SEHNR, CDR2 FQNEAQ (reference sequence). The length of the CDR3 is 15 residues. The CDR3 here is CASSATGFYSGELFF. CDR3 DNA sequence: TGTGCCAGCAGCGCAACGGGGTTCTACTCCGGGGAGCTGTTTTTT. Full variable domain (remainder filled in from reference TRBV7-9 and TRBJ2-2): DTGVSQNPRHKITKRGQNVTFRCDPISEHNRLYWYRQTLGQGPEFLTYFQNEAQLEKSRLLSDRFSAERPKGSFSTLEIQRTEQGDSAMYLCASSATGFYSGELFFGEGSRLTVL.

This rearrangement joins TRBV6-5 to TRBJ2-3, with 7 bases matching TRBD2. J gave up 4 bases and V 2 bases, and 3 bases lay outside the gene matches. Germline V gives CDR1 MNHEY, CDR2 SVGAGI. The CDR3 totals 14 residues. The DNA of the CDR3 is TGTGCCAGCAGTTACACGGGGGGACCAGATACGCAGTATTTT. It is translated as CASSYTGGPDTQYF.

This chain connects TRBV27 to TRBJ2-7, with 9 bases matching TRBD2. Looked up from germline, CDR1 is MNHEY and CDR2 is SMNVEV (reference sequence). The CDR3 is made up of 15 amino acids. V was pared by 6 bases and J by 0 bases, with 6 bases of the junction left unmatched. Here the CDR3 DNA reads TGTGCCAGCAGCCTCTTAGCGGGGGACTCCTACGAGCAGTACTTC. It translates to CASSLLAGDSYEQYF.

The V call is TRBV27, the J call TRBJ2-3; D gene unclear. In germline, CDR1 is MNHEY, CDR2 SMNVEV (reference sequence). The CDR3 spans 13 residues. V lost 6 bases and J lost 8, with 15 bases in between. The CDR3 sequence: CASRATGTGTQYF. The CDR3 DNA is TGTGCCAGCAGGGCGACTGGAACGGGTACGCAGTATTTT.

This clone was counted only a few times. The J gene is TRBJ1-5, the V gene TRBV6-5; 8 bases agree with TRBD1. J lost 6 bases, V lost 6 bases, and 4 bases had no gene match. Per the germline V gene, CDR1 is MNHEY and CDR2 is SVGAGI. This CDR3 is 13 amino acids long. In DNA, the CDR3 is TGTGCCAGCAGACAGGGGGGAAGTCAGCCCCAGCATTTT. Residues: CASRQGGSQPQHF.

Here the CDR3 DNA reads TGTGCCAGCAGGGCGCGACAGGGATACGACTACGAGCAGTACTTC. This translates into CASRARQGYDYEQYF. V usage is TRBV6-5 and J usage is TRBJ2-7, with TRBD1 matching 7 bases. This CDR3 region has 15 residues. CDR1 is MNHEY and CDR2 is SVGAGI in the germline V gene. V was clipped by 6 bases and J by 3 bases; unmatched bases: 11.

This sequence joins TRBV19 and TRBJ2-7, with 10 bases matching TRBD1. The CDR3 has 15 amino acids. The germline CDR1 and CDR2 sequences are LNHDA and SQIVND (reference sequence). With 5 bases clipped from V and 3 bases from J, the junction kept 7 bases outside the gene matches. As DNA, the CDR3 is TGTGCCAGTAGTGTCTCCGGGACAGGGGACTACGAGCAGTACGTC. Amino acids: CASSVSGTGDYEQYV.